The 11 T cell receptor beta chains below come from one sample, sequenced in a study of blood T cell repertoires in COVID-19. The data were produced by immunoSEQ multiplex PCR, yet TCRdb's version contains in-frame clones alone and is incomplete. The table lists approximately 300,000 clones, 70% to 90% of them singletons, with roughly 6.7% in the top ten. Material for sequencing was peripheral blood. The receptors derive from a man aged 18 to 30 who had recovered from COVID-19.

Only one count was recorded for this clone. The V call is TRBV5-6, the J call TRBJ1-4; D unclear. Deletions cut 2 bases from V and 0 bases from J, with 8 bases between. Germline lookup yields CDR1 SGHDT and CDR2 YYEEEE. The CDR3 length is 15 residues. CDR3 loop: CASSFVGATNEKLFF. The CDR3 DNA follows: TGTGCCAGCAGCTTCGTGGGAGCAACTAATGAAAAACTGTTTTTT.

This sequence joins TRBV10-3 and TRBJ2-7; D is perhaps TRBD1 (5 bases). The CDR3 contains 11 residues. Germline lookup yields CDR1 ENHRY and CDR2 SYGVKD. The V end lost 6 bases, the J end lost 6 bases, and 9 bases lay between the germline ends. The CDR3 nucleotides read TGTGCCATCAGAGGACATGCCGAGCAGTACTTC. It is translated as CAIRGHAEQYF.

This rearrangement joins TRBV27 to TRBJ2-1; D may be TRBD1 (6 bases). Germline CDR1 reads MNHEY; CDR2 reads SMNVEV (reference sequence). The CDR3 totals 14 residues. V was cut by 6 bases and J by 1 base, with 10 bases left in between. CDR3 protein: CASRTTGSYNEQFF. The CDR3 region has the DNA TGTGCCAGCAGAACGACAGGTTCCTACAATGAGCAGTTCTTC.

V is TRBV4-1 and J is TRBJ1-5; D is unresolved. The V gene's germline CDR1 is MGHRA and CDR2 YSYEKL. CDR3 length: 13 amino acids. V lost 0 bases to trimming and J lost 4 bases, with 4 bases between them. CDR3 sequence (DNA): TGCGCCAGCAGCCAAGATATAAATCAGCCCCAGCATTTT. It is translated as CASSQDINQPQHF.

This clone is a singleton in its sample. The chain recombines TRBV19 with TRBJ1-5; D is perhaps TRBD1 (6 bases). This CDR3 comprises 16 residues. Germline CDR1 and CDR2: LNHDA and SQIVND (reference sequence). V was shortened by 7 bases and J by 5 bases, with 21 bases between the two germline ends. DNA of the CDR3: TGTGCCAGTAAACCGGGACAAGGAGAAGGGTATCAGCCCCAGCATTTT. Translated, it gives CASKPGQGEGYQPQHF.

V and J are TRBV5-1 and TRBJ2-3; 13 nucleotides align to TRBD2. Germline CDR1 is SGHRS and CDR2 is YFSETQ. The length of the CDR3 is 17 residues. V lost 4 bases, J lost 2 bases, and 7 bases stayed unmatched. DNA of the CDR3: TGCGCCAGCAGCCCCCGGACTAGCGGGGGCCTCACAGATACGCAGTATTTT. Translation: CASSPRTSGGLTDTQYF.

This sequence joins TRBV18 and TRBJ2-7; D may be TRBD1 (6 bases). V was cut by 1 base and J by 5 bases, with 12 bases left in between. Looked up from germline, CDR1 is KGHSH and CDR2 is LQKENI. CDR3 size: 14 residues. CDR3 DNA sequence: TGTGCCAGCTCACCACAGCTGAACAGGGACGAGCAGTACTTC. This codes for CASSPQLNRDEQYF.

The chain carries TRBV5-1 and TRBJ2-1; 10 nucleotides agree with TRBD1. The germline gives CDR1 SGHRS, CDR2 YFSETQ. The CDR3 runs 14 residues. J lost 5 bases, V lost 3 bases, and 2 bases had no gene match. The DNA of the CDR3 is TGCGCCAGCAGCTGGACAGGGGGGGACAATGAGCAGTTCTTC. Translated: CASSWTGGDNEQFF.

This clone has more than one count but fewer than ten. The rearrangement links TRBV19 to TRBJ2-7; 8 nucleotides align to TRBD2. The trim removed 5 bases at V and 7 bases at J, leaving 19 bases unmatched. This CDR3 region has 17 residues. Looked up from germline, CDR1 is LNHDA and CDR2 is SQIVND (reference sequence). CDR3 nucleotides: TGTGCCAGTAGTCCGCGGCCCCTTAGTAGCGGGGATAGGGAGCAGTACTTC. Protein product: CASSPRPLSSGDREQYF.

This clone was observed a single time. This chain joins TRBV7-9 and TRBJ2-2; 7 bases match TRBD1. After removal of 5 bases from V and 1 base from J, the junction contained 4 bases not matched to a gene. The CDR3 contains 15 residues. Per the germline V gene, CDR1 is SEHNR and CDR2 is FQNEAQ (reference sequence). The CDR3 reads CASSRDSVNTGELFF. The CDR3, as DNA: TGTGCCAGCAGCCGGGACAGTGTGAACACCGGGGAGCTGTTTTTT.

The V and J genes are TRBV10-2 and TRBJ1-2; 10 bases fit TRBD1. The CDR3 runs to 14 residues. CDR1 is WSHSY, CDR2 SAAADI, per germline. Losses at the gene ends were 6 bases for V and 4 bases for J; bases not matched to a gene: 5. CDR3 sequence (DNA): TGCGCCAGCAGCATGACAGGGGGCTTCTATGGCTACACCTTC. It yields the protein CASSMTGGFYGYTF.